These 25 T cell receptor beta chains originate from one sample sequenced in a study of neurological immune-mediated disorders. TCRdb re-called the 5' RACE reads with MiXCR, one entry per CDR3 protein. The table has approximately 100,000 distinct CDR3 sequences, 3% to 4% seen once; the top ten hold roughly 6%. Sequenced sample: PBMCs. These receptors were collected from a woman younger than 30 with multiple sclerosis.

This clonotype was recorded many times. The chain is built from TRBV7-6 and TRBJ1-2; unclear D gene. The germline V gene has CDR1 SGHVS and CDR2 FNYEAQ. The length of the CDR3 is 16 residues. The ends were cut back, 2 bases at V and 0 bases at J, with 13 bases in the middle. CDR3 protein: CASSLSPTVANYGYTF. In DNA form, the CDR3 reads TGTGCCAGCAGCTTATCTCCCACAGTAGCTAACTATGGCTACACCTTC. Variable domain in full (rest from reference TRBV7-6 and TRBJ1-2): GAGVSQSPRYKVTKRGQDVALRCDPISGHVSLYWYRQALGQGPEFLTYFNYEAQQDKSGLPNDRFSAERPEGSISTLTIQRTEQRDSAMYRCASSLSPTVANYGYTFGSGTRLTVV.

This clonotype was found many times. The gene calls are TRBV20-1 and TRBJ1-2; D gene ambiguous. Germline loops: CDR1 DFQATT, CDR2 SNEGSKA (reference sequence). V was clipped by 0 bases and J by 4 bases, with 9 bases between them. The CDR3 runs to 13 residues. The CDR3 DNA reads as TGCAGTGCTAGAGATCTTGGGCTCTATGGCTACACCTTC. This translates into CSARDLGLYGYTF.

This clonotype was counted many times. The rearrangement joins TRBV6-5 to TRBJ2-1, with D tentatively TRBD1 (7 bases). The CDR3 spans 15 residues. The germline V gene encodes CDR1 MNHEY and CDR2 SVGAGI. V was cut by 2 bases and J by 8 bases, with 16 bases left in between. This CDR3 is CASSYQEGQSDEQFF. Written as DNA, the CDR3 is TGTGCCAGCAGTTACCAGGAGGGACAGTCCGATGAGCAGTTCTTC.

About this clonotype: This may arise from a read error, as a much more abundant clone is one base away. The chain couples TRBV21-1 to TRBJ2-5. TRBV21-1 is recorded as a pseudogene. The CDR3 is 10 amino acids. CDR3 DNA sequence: TGTGCTATGTACCAAGAGACCAAGTACTTC. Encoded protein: CAMYQETKYF.

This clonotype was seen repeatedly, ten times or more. The CDR3 sequence is CASSLLGAPSTDTQYF. The CDR3 DNA follows: TGTGCCAGCAGTTTGTTGGGGGCGCCTAGCACAGATACGCAGTATTTT. The rearrangement joins TRBV12-3 or TRBV12-4 to TRBJ2-3; weak D call: TRBD1 (6 bases). Trimming removed 3 bases from V and 0 bases from J, with 13 bases in between. This CDR3 is 16 amino acids long.

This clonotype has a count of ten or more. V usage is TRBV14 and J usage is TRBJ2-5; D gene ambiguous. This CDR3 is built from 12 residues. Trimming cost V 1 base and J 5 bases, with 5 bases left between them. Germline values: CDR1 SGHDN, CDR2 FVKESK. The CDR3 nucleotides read TGTGCCAGCAGCCAAGCCGGGGAGACCCAGTACTTC. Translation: CASSQAGETQYF.

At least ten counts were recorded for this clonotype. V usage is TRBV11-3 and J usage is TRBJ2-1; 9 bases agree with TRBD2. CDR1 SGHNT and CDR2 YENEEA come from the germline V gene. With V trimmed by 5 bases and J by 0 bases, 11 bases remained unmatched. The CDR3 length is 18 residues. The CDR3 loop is CASSQGVGAGGSYNEQFF. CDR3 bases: TGTGCCAGCAGCCAAGGGGTAGGAGCGGGAGGCTCCTACAATGAGCAGTTCTTC.

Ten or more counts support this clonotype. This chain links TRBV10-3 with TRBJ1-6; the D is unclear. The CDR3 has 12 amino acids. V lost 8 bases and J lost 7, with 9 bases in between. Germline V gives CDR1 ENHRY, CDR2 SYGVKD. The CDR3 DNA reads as TGTGCCATCGGGGTAGAGAATTCACCCCTCCACTTT. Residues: CAIGVENSPLHF.

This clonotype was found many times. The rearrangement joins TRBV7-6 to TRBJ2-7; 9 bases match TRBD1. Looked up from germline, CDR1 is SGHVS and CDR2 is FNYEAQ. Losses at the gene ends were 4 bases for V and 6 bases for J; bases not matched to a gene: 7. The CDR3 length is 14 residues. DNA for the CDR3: TGTGCCAGCAGCTCAGGGACAGGGTATGGCGAGCAGTACTTC. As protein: CASSSGTGYGEQYF.

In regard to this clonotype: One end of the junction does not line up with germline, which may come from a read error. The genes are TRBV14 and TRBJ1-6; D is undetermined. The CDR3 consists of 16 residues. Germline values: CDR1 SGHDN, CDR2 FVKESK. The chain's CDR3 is CASSQDRNSWDSTLNF. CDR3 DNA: TGTGCCAGCAGCCAAGATAGGAACAGTTGGGATTCAACCCTCAACTTT.

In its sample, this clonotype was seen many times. The CDR3 DNA follows: TGCGCCAGCAGCTTGACGGGCAGGTACCAAGAGACCCAGTACTTC. Amino acids: CASSLTGRYQETQYF. This rearrangement joins TRBV5-1 to TRBJ2-5; no firm D call. Looked up from germline, CDR1 is SGHRS and CDR2 is YFSETQ. Trimming left V 1 base short and J 0 bases short, with 10 bases between. The length of the CDR3 is 15 residues.

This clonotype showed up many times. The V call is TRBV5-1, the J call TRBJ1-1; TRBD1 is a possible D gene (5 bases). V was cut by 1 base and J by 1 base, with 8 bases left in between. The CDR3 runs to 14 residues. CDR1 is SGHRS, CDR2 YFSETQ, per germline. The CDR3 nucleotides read TGCGCCAGCAGCTTGCCCGACAGGAACACTGAAGCTTTCTTT. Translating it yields CASSLPDRNTEAFF.

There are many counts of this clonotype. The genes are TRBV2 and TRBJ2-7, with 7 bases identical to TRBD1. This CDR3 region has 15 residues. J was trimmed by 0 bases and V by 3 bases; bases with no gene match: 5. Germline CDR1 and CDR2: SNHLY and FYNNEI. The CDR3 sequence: CASSEPGQSSYEQYF. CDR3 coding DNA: TGTGCCAGCAGTGAGCCGGGACAGAGCTCCTACGAGCAGTACTTC.

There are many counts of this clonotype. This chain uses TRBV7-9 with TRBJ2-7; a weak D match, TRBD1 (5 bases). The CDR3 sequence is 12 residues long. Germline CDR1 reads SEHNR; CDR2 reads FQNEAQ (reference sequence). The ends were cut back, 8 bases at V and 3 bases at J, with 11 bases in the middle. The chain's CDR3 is CASSTALYEQYF. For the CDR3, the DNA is TGTGCCAGCTCGACAGCCCTCTACGAGCAGTACTTC.

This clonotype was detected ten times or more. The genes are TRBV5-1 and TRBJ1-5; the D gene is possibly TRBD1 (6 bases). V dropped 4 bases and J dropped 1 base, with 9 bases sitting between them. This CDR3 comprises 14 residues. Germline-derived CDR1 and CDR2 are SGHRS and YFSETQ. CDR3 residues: CASSPGESNQPQHF. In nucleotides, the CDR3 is TGCGCCAGCAGCCCAGGGGAGAGCAATCAGCCCCAGCATTTT.

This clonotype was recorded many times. DNA for the CDR3: TGCAGTGCCCTGGGGGGGCGGATTAACACTGAAGCTTTCTTT. Encoded protein: CSALGGRINTEAFF. V usage is TRBV20-1 and J usage is TRBJ1-1, with D possibly being TRBD1 (6 bases). The CDR3 covers 14 residues. Germline CDR1 DFQATT, CDR2 SNEGSKA (reference sequence). V lost 6 bases and J 2 bases, leaving 16 bases between the germline ends.

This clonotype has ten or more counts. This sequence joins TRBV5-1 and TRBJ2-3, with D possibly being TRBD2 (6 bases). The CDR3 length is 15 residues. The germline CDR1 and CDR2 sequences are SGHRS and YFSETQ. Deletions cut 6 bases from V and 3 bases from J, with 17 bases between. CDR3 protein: CASKLSGGVTDTQYF. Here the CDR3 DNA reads TGCGCCAGCAAACTATCCGGGGGAGTGACAGATACGCAGTATTTT.

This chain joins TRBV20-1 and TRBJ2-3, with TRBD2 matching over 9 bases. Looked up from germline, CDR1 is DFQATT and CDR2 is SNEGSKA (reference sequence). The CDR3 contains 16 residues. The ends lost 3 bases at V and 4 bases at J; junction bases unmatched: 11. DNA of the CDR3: TGCAGTGCTAGTGGGGTCGGAGCGGGAGGTCCAGATACGCAGTATTTT. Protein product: CSASGVGAGGPDTQYF.

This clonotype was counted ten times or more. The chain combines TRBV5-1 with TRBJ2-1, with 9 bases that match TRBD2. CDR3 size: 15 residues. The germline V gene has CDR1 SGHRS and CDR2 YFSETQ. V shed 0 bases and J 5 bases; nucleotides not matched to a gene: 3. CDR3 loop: CASSLAAGGDNEQFF. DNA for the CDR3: TGCGCCAGCAGCTTGGCTGCGGGAGGGGACAATGAGCAGTTCTTC.

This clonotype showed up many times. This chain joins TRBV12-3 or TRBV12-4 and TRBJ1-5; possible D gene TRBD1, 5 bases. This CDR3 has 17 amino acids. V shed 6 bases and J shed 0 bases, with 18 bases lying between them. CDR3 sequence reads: CASSPMGGGTSNQPQHF. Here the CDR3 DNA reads TGTGCCAGCAGCCCGATGGGGGGAGGGACTAGCAATCAGCCCCAGCATTTT.

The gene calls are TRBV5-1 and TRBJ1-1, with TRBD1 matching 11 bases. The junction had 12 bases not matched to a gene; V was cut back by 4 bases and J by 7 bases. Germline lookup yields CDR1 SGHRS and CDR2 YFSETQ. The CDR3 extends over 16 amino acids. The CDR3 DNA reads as TGCGCCAGCAGCCCTATCAGGACAGGGGGCATGGGTGAAGCTTTCTTT. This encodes CASSPIRTGGMGEAFF.

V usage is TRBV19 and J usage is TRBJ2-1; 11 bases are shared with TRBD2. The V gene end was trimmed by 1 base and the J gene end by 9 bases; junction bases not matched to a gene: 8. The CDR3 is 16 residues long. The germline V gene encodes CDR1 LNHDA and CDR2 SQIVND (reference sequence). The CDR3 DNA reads TGTGCCAGTAGTATAGGGGTAGCGGGAGGGCCAGTTGAGCAGTTCTTC. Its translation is CASSIGVAGGPVEQFF.

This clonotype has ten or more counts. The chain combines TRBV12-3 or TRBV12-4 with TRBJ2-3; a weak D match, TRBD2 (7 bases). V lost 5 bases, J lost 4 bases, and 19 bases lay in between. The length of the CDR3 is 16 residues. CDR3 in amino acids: CASSPNLGGDADTQYF. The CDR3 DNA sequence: TGTGCCAGCAGTCCTAACCTAGGGGGGGATGCAGATACGCAGTATTTT.

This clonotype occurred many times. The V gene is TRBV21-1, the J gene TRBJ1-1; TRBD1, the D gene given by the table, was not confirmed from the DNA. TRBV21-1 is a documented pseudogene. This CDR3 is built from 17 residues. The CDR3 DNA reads TGTGCCAGCAGCAAGGAGAGGGGGCCTCCTATGAACACTGAAGCTTTCTTT. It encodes CASSKERGPPMNTEAFF.

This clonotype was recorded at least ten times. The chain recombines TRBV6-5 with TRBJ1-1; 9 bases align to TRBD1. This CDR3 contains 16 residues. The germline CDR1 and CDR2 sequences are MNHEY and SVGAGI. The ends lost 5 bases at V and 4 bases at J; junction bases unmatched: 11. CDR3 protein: CASSAPGQGRTTEAFF. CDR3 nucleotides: TGTGCCAGCAGTGCCCCAGGACAGGGGAGGACCACTGAAGCTTTCTTT.